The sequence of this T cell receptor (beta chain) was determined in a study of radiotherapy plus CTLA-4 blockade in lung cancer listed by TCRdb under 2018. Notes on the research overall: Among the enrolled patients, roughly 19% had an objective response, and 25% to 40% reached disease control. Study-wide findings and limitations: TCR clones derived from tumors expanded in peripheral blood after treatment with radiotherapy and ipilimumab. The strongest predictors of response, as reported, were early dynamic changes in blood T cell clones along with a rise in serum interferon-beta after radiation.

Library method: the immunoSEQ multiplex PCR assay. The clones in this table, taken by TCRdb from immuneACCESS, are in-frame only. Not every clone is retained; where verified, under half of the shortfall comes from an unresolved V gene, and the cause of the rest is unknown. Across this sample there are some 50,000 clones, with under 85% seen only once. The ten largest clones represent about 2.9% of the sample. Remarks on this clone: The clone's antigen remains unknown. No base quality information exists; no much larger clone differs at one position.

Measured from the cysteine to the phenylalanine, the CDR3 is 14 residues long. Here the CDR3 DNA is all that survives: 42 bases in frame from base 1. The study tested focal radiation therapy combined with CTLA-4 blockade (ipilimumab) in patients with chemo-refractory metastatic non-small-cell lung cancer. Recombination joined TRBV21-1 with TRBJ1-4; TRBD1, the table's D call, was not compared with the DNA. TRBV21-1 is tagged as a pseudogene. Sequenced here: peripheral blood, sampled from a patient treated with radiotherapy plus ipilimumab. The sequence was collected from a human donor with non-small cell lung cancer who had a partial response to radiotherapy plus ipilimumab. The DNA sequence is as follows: TGTGCCAGCCTCCCGACAGAAAGTAATGAAAAACTGTTTTTT. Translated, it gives CASLPTESNEKLFF.